The entry that follows covers one T cell receptor beta chain sequence. Its target is not known. This sample stems from a study of beta chain features in type 1 diabetes. The whole isolated RNA underwent reverse transcription, so sequencing captured expressed TCRB transcripts. Average reads for naive, central memory and regulatory T cell samples were roughly 3.5 million. Using immunoSEQ multiplex PCR, the repertoire was profiled, and TCRdb retains in-frame clones only, with some absent. The data show roughly 500,000 clones, with about 10% seen just once and around 0.05% held by the top ten. Every donor had blood drawn once into heparin, around 0.12 L on average. Germline trimming cut 3 bases from V and 10 bases from J; bases unmatched to any gene: 13. The germline V gene has CDR1 MGHRA and CDR2 YSYEKL. The CDR3 totals 15 residues. The study's findings and limits: The study found moderately but significantly shorter TCRB CDR3s in all four CD4+ subsets of Type 1 diabetes patients.

This receptor was obtained from a woman between 18 and 30 years old in good health. This rearrangement joins TRBV4-1 to TRBJ1-1, with TRBD1 identical over 8 bases. Sequencing was done on a sample of naive CD4+ T cells from blood. The CDR3 is CASSHFGGQERGAFF. CDR3 coding DNA: TGCGCCAGCAGCCACTTCGGGGGACAGGAGCGGGGAGCTTTCTTT.